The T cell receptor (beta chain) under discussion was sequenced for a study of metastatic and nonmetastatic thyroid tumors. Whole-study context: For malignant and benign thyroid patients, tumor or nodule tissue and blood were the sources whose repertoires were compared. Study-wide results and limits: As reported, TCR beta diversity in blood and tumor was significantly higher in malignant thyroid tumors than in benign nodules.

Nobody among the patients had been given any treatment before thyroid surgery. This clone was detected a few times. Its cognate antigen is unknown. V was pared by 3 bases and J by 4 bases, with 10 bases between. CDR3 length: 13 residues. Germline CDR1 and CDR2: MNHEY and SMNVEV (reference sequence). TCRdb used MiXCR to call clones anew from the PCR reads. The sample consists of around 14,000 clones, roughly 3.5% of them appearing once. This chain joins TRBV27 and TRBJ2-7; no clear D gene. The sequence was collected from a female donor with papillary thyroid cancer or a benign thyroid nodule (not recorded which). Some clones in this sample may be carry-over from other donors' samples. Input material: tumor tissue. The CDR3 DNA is TGTGCCAGCAGTTTCGGTAGTAGGTACGAGCAGTACTTC. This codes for CASSFGSRYEQYF.